The present TCR beta chain was sequenced within a study of siplizumab effects on memory and regulatory T cells. Study-wide results and limits: A minor share of alloreactive clones matched unstimulated subsets.

The CDR3 runs 15 residues. Germline trimming cut 4 bases from V and 3 bases from J; bases unmatched to any gene: 11. Germline V CDR1 and CDR2: SQVTM, ANQGSEA. Details on this clone: Its cognate antigen is unknown.

Repertoires were generated with immunoSEQ multiplex PCR, while TCRdb's copy carries only in-frame clones and drops some. This sample carries approximately 100,000 clones, approximately 90% of them seen once, and the ten largest clones take 0.65% to 0.9%. The TCR was taken from a human donor in good health. The V call is TRBV29-1, the J call TRBJ2-5; 7 bases align to TRBD2. Source material: Tregs sorted from blood. CDR3 sequence: CSVVVGAGREETQYF. The CDR3 coding sequence is TGCAGCGTTGTGGTAGGAGCGGGGAGGGAAGAGACCCAGTACTTC. The full variable domain, in which reference TRBV29-1 and TRBJ2-5 provide the parts outside the CDR3, is SAVISQKPSRDICQRGTSLTIQCQVDSQVTMMFWYRQQPGQSLTLIATANQGSEATYESGFVIDKFPISRPNLTFSTLTVSNMSPEDSSIYLCSVVVGAGREETQYFGPGTRLLVL.